The 2 T cell receptor beta chains reported below all come from one sample, sequenced in a study of blood T cell repertoires in COVID-19 (dated by TCRdb to the early 2020s). Library preparation employed the immunoSEQ multiplex PCR assay. TCRdb retrieved this table from immuneACCESS and kept in-frame rearrangements only. Not all clones are present; in checked studies, unresolved V genes account for under half, and no reason is known for the remainder. Within this sample are 250,000 or so clones, with roughly 88% of them counted one time only. Of the sample, just under 0.8% is held by the ten largest clones. Material for sequencing was peripheral blood. These receptors were collected from a woman in her 30s with acute or convalescent COVID-19.

This chain joins TRBV6-2 or TRBV6-3 and TRBJ2-5, with D perhaps matching TRBD2 (5 bases). Trimming shortened V by 2 bases and J by 5 bases, and 9 bases separated the two germline ends. CDR1 is MNHEY and CDR2 is SVGEGT in the germline V gene. The CDR3 loop spans 13 amino acids. The CDR3 loop reads CASSYEGWETQYF. The DNA for the CDR3 is TGTGCCAGCAGTTACGAGGGTTGGGAGACCCAGTACTTC.

In this sample, this clone turned up a few times. V and J are TRBV2 and TRBJ2-2; possible D gene TRBD2, 5 bases. The V gene's germline CDR1 is SNHLY and CDR2 FYNNEI. CDR3 size: 16 residues. Trimming left V 5 bases short and J 0 bases short, with 13 bases between. The CDR3, as DNA: TGTGCCAGCAGTACTCGGACTCCTGCGAACACCGGGGAGCTGTTTTTT. Residues: CASSTRTPANTGELFF.